This T cell receptor (beta chain) is from a study of T cell responses to AZD1222 COVID-19 vaccine. Overall study: Pooling of second doses given at about 4 or about 12 weeks was done.

Study outcomes and limitations: Vaccine-related CD4 TCRs covered spike, predominating at 160-218 and 743-854. Only 5 to 7 AZD1222 recipients tested seropositive at baseline. Spike-specific TCR breadth and depth rose after two AZD1222 doses.

The protocol was immunoSEQ multiplex PCR, while the TCRdb copy is restricted to in-frame clones and leaves out a portion. The repertoire holds around 94,000 clones, with approximately 91% as singletons. CDR3 size: 16 residues. The germline V gene encodes CDR1 KGHDR and CDR2 SFDVKD. Trimming cost V 6 bases and J 0 bases; bases outside gene matches: 4. To note about this clone: No antigen is known for it.

The chain is built from TRBV24-1 and TRBJ2-1; 10 bases fit TRBD2. The sample in question was peripheral blood, obtained on day 0 of AZD1222 vaccination. The receptor was derived from an adult in good health. The CDR3 nucleotides are TGTGCCACCAGTAGTCTAGCGGGGGCCTCCTACAATGAGCAGTTCTTC. Translation: CATSSLAGASYNEQFF.